This entry lists 6 T cell receptor beta chains sequenced from one sample in a study of T cell changes during pregnancy in multiple sclerosis. TCRdb keeps only in-frame clones here, not all; method: immunoSEQ multiplex PCR. In the table there are 20,000 to 30,000 clones, over 85% of which are singletons. The starting material was CD8+ T cells from peripheral blood mononuclear cells, obtained in the third trimester of pregnancy. The receptor source for this set is a female donor in good health, enrolled as a control in a pregnancy study.

This CDR3 is CASSELTGTVASEQYF. CDR3 nucleotides: TGCGCCAGCAGTGAACTTACCGGGACAGTCGCGTCCGAGCAGTACTTC. The V and J genes are TRBV10-2 and TRBJ2-7, with TRBD1 matching over 7 bases. V lost 3 bases to trimming and J lost 6 bases; unmatched junction nucleotides: 14. There are 16 residues in the CDR3. Per germline, CDR1 WSHSY and CDR2 SAAADI.

The genes are TRBV7-8 and TRBJ2-2; D is undetermined. The CDR3 length is 17 residues. V lost 5 bases and J lost 0, with 16 bases in between. Germline loops: CDR1 SGHVS, CDR2 FQNEAQ. The CDR3, as DNA: TGTGCCAGCAGCCGTCTTTCTGGAGTACCGAACACCGGGGAGCTGTTTTTT. Protein: CASSRLSGVPNTGELFF.

The chain uses TRBV28 and TRBJ2-1; 9 bases are a match to TRBD2. The junction had 14 bases not matched to a gene; V was cut back by 3 bases and J by 2 bases. Germline V gene data show CDR1 as MDHEN and CDR2 as SYDVKM. The CDR3 extends over 19 amino acids. CDR3 sequence: CASSFPTIHAGGTYNEQFF. The CDR3 DNA reads TGTGCCAGCAGTTTTCCCACCATACACGCGGGGGGGACCTACAATGAGCAGTTCTTC.

The genes are TRBV27 and TRBJ2-1, with TRBD2 matching 8 bases. Per germline, CDR1 MNHEY and CDR2 SMNVEV (reference sequence). Losses at the gene ends were 7 bases for V and 9 bases for J; bases not matched to a gene: 5. The CDR3 sequence is 12 residues long. CDR3 region: CASTAGVGEQFF. The CDR3 DNA follows: TGTGCCAGCACAGCGGGAGTAGGTGAGCAGTTCTTC.

This chain uses TRBV11-2 with TRBJ2-1; the D gene is possibly TRBD2 (6 bases). Trimming took 5 bases from V and 10 from J, leaving 18 bases between them. This CDR3 comprises 14 residues. Germline V gene data show CDR1 as SGHAT and CDR2 as FQNNGV. CDR3 loop: CASSPADPAGEQFF. The CDR3 region has the DNA TGTGCCAGCAGCCCCGCGGACCCCGCGGGGGAGCAGTTCTTC.

Notes on this clone: A read error may be the cause here, since a much bigger clone is one base away. CDR3 DNA sequence: TGTGCCAGCAGTGAAAGTGCAGGGGACATGAACACTAAAGCTTTCTTT. This gives the protein CASSESAGDMNTKAFF. This chain joins TRBV6-1 and TRBJ1-1; D perhaps matches TRBD1 (6 bases). Germline V gene data show CDR1 as MNHNS and CDR2 as SASEGT. This CDR3 is built from 16 residues.